This entry lists 18 T cell receptor beta chains sequenced from one sample in a study of beta chain features in type 1 diabetes. Study-level points and caveats: Moderate but significant shortening of TCRB CDR3s was recorded in all four CD4+ subsets from Type 1 diabetes patients.

The antigens for these receptors are not known. Reverse transcribing all isolated RNA meant expressed TCRB transcripts were sequenced. Sequenced by immunoSEQ multiplex PCR; TCRdb stores in-frame clones only, minus some. The sample has about 160,000 clones; approximately 8.7% are singletons. Sequencing used central memory CD4+ T cells from blood. The receptors come from a woman aged 25-40 years with type 1 diabetes.

This clone was detected a few times. The rearrangement joins TRBV4-2 to TRBJ1-2, with unresolved D. V shed 2 bases and J shed 8 bases, with 18 bases lying between them. CDR3 length: 15 amino acids. Germline lookup yields CDR1 LGHNA and CDR2 YNFKEQ. This CDR3 reads CASSQPDTSPAGYTF. The DNA for the CDR3 is TGTGCCAGCAGCCAACCCGACACCTCCCCTGCGGGCTACACCTTC.

This clone turned up a few times. The chain uses TRBV10-3 and TRBJ2-7; the match to TRBD1 covers 7 bases. Germline loops: CDR1 ENHRY, CDR2 SYGVKD. After removal of 6 bases from V and 4 bases from J, the junction contained 9 bases not matched to a gene. This CDR3 contains 14 residues. Here the CDR3 reads CAISGTVGQYEQYF. For the CDR3, the DNA is TGTGCCATCAGCGGGACAGTGGGGCAGTACGAGCAGTACTTC.

This clone occurred a few times. The chain is built from TRBV7-2 and TRBJ1-1; D possibly corresponds to TRBD1 (5 bases). V was cut by 1 base and J by 1 base, with 13 bases left in between. Germline V gene lookup returns CDR1 SGHTA and CDR2 FQGNSA. This CDR3 comprises 16 residues. The CDR3 DNA sequence: TGTGCCAGCAGCTTAGGGTTTGGAACAGGGAACACTGAAGCTTTCTTT. It translates to CASSLGFGTGNTEAFF.

The chain joins TRBV28 to TRBJ2-3; D is ambiguous. V was clipped by 3 bases and J by 4 bases, with 11 bases between them. Germline assignment: CDR1 MDHEN and CDR2 SYDVKM. This CDR3 has 14 residues. This CDR3 is CASSLHRTPDTQYF. CDR3 bases: TGTGCCAGCAGTTTGCACAGAACCCCAGATACGCAGTATTTT.

This clone was seen only a few times. The CDR3 loop reads CASSSGTGRDTQYF. DNA for the CDR3: TGTGCCAGCAGTTCGGGGACGGGGAGGGATACGCAGTATTTT. V usage is TRBV28 and J usage is TRBJ2-3; D is possibly TRBD2 (6 bases). This CDR3 contains 14 residues. Germline assignment: CDR1 MDHEN and CDR2 SYDVKM. The germline V and J ends were trimmed by 4 bases and 6 bases, with 14 bases remaining between them.

This clone turned up a few times. The rearrangement links TRBV27 to TRBJ2-7; TRBD1 matches 8 bases. The CDR3 spans 14 residues. The junction had 8 bases not matched to a gene; V was cut back by 5 bases and J by 5 bases. Per germline, CDR1 MNHEY and CDR2 SMNVEV (reference sequence). CDR3 DNA sequence: TGTGCCAGCAGTCTCCGACAGGGGCCCAACGAGCAGTACTTC. The encoded protein is CASSLRQGPNEQYF.

The V call is TRBV14, the J call TRBJ2-1; a possible D gene is TRBD2 (5 bases). The CDR3 is 15 residues long. The V gene's germline CDR1 is SGHDN and CDR2 FVKESK. Trimming cost V 4 bases and J 0 bases, with 10 bases left between them. The CDR3 DNA is TGTGCCAGCAGCCGCGCCGGGGTCTCCTACAATGAGCAGTTCTTC. Its translation: CASSRAGVSYNEQFF.

The chain links TRBV4-1 to TRBJ2-1; 14 bases line up with TRBD2. The CDR3 loop spans 15 amino acids. Germline assignment: CDR1 MGHRA and CDR2 YSYEKL. V gave up 6 bases and J gave up 5 bases; unmatched junction bases: 3. The CDR3 nucleotides read TGCGCCAGCAGAGCGGGACTAGCGGGAGACAATGAGCAGTTCTTC. The encoded protein is CASRAGLAGDNEQFF.

The chain combines TRBV30 with TRBJ1-4; TRBD1 is a possible D gene (6 bases). Germline CDR1 reads GTSNPN; CDR2 reads SVGIG (reference sequence). V was clipped by 8 bases and J by 1 base, with 8 bases between them. The CDR3 consists of 12 residues. CDR3: CATQGTNEKLFF. In nucleotides, the CDR3 is TGTGCCACACAGGGAACTAATGAAAAACTGTTTTTT.

This clone was seen a few times. V gene TRBV18 combines with J gene TRBJ2-3; 14 positions match TRBD2. The CDR3 runs 17 residues. Germline assignment: CDR1 KGHSH and CDR2 LQKENI. With 2 bases clipped from V and 2 bases from J, the junction kept 3 bases outside the gene matches. This CDR3 is CASSPGTSGGPTDTQYF. The DNA for the CDR3 is TGTGCCAGCTCACCAGGGACTAGCGGGGGACCCACAGATACGCAGTATTTT.

The rearrangement uses TRBV28 and TRBJ2-7; D perhaps matches TRBD1 (6 bases). CDR3 length: 14 residues. Germline CDR1 MDHEN, CDR2 SYDVKM. Trimming pared 6 bases from V and 6 bases from J, leaving 18 bases between. As DNA, the CDR3 is TGTGCCAGCAGATCGACAGGTCGTGGGGTCGAGCAGTACTTC. It encodes CASRSTGRGVEQYF.

The chain has TRBV6-6 and TRBJ2-2; 7 nucleotides agree with TRBD2. Trimming cost V 7 bases and J 7 bases; bases outside gene matches: 6. Germline V gives CDR1 MNHNY, CDR2 SVGAGI (reference sequence). This CDR3 spans 13 amino acids. CDR3 sequence reads: CASKPAGSGELFF. The DNA for the CDR3 is TGTGCCAGCAAACCAGCGGGGAGCGGGGAGCTGTTTTTT.

The rearrangement uses TRBV6-5 and TRBJ1-1; no firm D call. Deletions cut 6 bases from V and 7 bases from J, with 12 bases between. This CDR3 comprises 12 residues. Germline CDR1 and CDR2: MNHEY and SVGAGI. The CDR3 DNA reads TGTGCCAGCAGCTCACGGACTTTTGAAGCTTTCTTT. It codes for CASSSRTFEAFF.

This clone was seen only a few times. As DNA, the CDR3 is TGCGCCAGCAGCCAAGCCGGGACTAGGGACTCCTACGAGCAGTACTTC. Protein product: CASSQAGTRDSYEQYF. The V gene is TRBV4-1, the J gene TRBJ2-7; TRBD2 matches at 8 bases. This CDR3 has 16 residues. Germline CDR1 MGHRA, CDR2 YSYEKL. Trimming took 1 base from V and 0 from J; bases not matched to a gene: 5.

This clone has more than one count but fewer than ten. The chain links TRBV27 to TRBJ1-4; 10 bases match TRBD1. The CDR3 is 13 residues long. Germline values: CDR1 MNHEY, CDR2 SMNVEV (reference sequence). Germline trimming cut 6 bases from V and 8 bases from J; bases unmatched to any gene: 3. CDR3 residues: CASRTTGGEKLFF. DNA of the CDR3: TGTGCCAGCAGGACGACAGGGGGCGAAAAACTGTTTTTT.

This clone was found a few times. The chain links TRBV6-9 to TRBJ2-1, with unresolved D. Germline CDR1 is MNHGY and CDR2 is SVAAGI. V was cut by 4 bases and J by 8 bases, with 3 bases left in between. There are 10 residues in the CDR3. The CDR3 nucleotides are TGTGCCAGCAGTTCCGATGAGCAGTTCTTC. It specifies CASSSDEQFF.

This clone was detected only a few times. The chain employs TRBV5-1 and TRBJ2-3; the match to TRBD2 covers 8 bases. The CDR3 consists of 14 residues. The V gene's germline CDR1 is SGHRS and CDR2 YFSETQ. J was trimmed by 0 bases and V by 4 bases; bases with no gene match: 1. In DNA form, the CDR3 reads TGCGCCAGCAGCCGGACTAGCAGCACAGATACGCAGTATTTT. It yields the protein CASSRTSSTDTQYF.

The CDR3 DNA sequence: TGTGCCAGCACAGGGGCTAGTAATGAAAAACTGTTTTTT. This sequence encodes CASTGASNEKLFF. This chain links TRBV2 with TRBJ1-4; tentative D call: TRBD1 (6 bases). Deletions cut 7 bases from V and 4 bases from J, with 10 bases between. CDR3 size: 13 residues. CDR1 and CDR2 (germline): SNHLY, FYNNEI.